The 22 T cell receptor beta chains below all came from one sample that was sequenced in a study of blood T cells in healthy people across ages. A sample-barcoded 5' primer and a J-beta primer mix were used in a second PCR of roughly 6 to 11 cycles. TCRdb reprocessed the 5' RACE reads via MiXCR and lists one record per CDR3 protein. The sample carries around 780,000 distinct CDR3 sequences, approximately 53% recorded once. The source material was blood. The receptor set was obtained from a middle-aged man in good health.

Points on this clonotype: This may arise from a read error, as a much more abundant clone is one base away. The chain has TRBV20-1 and TRBJ2-1; a weak D match, TRBD1 (5 bases). The length of the CDR3 is 14 residues. Per the germline V gene, CDR1 is DFQATT and CDR2 is SNEGSKA (reference sequence). CDR3 in DNA: TGCAGTGCGAGGTCTGACAGTTTATACAATGAGCGGTTCTTC. Residues: CSARSDSLYNERFF.

This clonotype occurred a few times. The genes are TRBV28 and TRBJ2-1; D is uncertain. The CDR3 spans 11 residues. Germline V gives CDR1 MDHEN, CDR2 SYDVKM. Trimming took 5 bases from V and 10 from J, leaving 9 bases between them. The DNA for the CDR3 is TGTGCCAGCAGTGGCTACACAGAGCAGTTCTTC. It specifies CASSGYTEQFF.

This clonotype came up a few times. The CDR3 DNA sequence: TGTGCCAGCAGCATAAGCGGGAGGAGCTCCTACGAGCAGTACTTC. This codes for CASSISGRSSYEQYF. V usage is TRBV7-2 and J usage is TRBJ2-7; 9 bases match TRBD2. V was clipped by 5 bases and J by 0 bases; unmatched bases: 5. CDR1 and CDR2 from the germline V gene are SGHTA and FQGNSA. The CDR3 consists of 15 residues. Filled out from reference TRBV7-2 and TRBJ2-7, the complete variable domain reads GAGVSQSPSNKVTEKGKDVELRCDPISGHTALYWYRQSLGQGLEFLIYFQGNSAPDKSGLPSDRFSAERTGGSVSTLTIQRTQQEDSAVYLCASSISGRSSYEQYFGPGTRLTVT.

This clonotype has at least ten counts. The chain uses TRBV5-1 and TRBJ2-1; TRBD1 is a possible D gene (6 bases). CDR3 size: 13 residues. CDR1 is SGHRS and CDR2 is YFSETQ in the germline V gene. The V and J ends lost 1 base and 10 bases respectively, with 12 bases between them. Here the CDR3 reads CASSLKTGLEQFF. For the CDR3, the DNA is TGCGCCAGCAGCTTGAAAACAGGGCTAGAGCAGTTCTTC.

V and J are TRBV11-3 and TRBJ2-7, with no clear D. V was trimmed by 3 bases and J by 4 bases, leaving 10 bases between them. The CDR3 is 13 amino acids. CDR1 is SGHNT, CDR2 YENEEA, per germline. The CDR3 bases are TGTGCCAGCAGCTTTATTACAGCTTACGAGCAGTACTTC. Residues: CASSFITAYEQYF. Combining the CDR3 with reference TRBV11-3 and TRBJ2-7 gives the whole variable domain EAGVVQSPRYKIIEKKQPVAFWCNPISGHNTLYWYLQNLGQGPELLIRYENEEAVDDSQLPKDRFSAERLKGVDSTLKIQPAELGDSAVYLCASSFITAYEQYFGPGTRLTVT.

The CDR3, as DNA: TGTGCCAGCAGCACACCGGGACAGGGGACGGATACGCAGTATTTT. It is translated as CASSTPGQGTDTQYF. The chain recombines TRBV5-6 with TRBJ2-3; 10 bases match TRBD1. The CDR3 has 15 residues. CDR1 is SGHDT and CDR2 is YYEEEE in the germline V gene. J gave up 6 bases and V 4 bases, and 8 bases lay outside the gene matches.

The J gene is TRBJ1-1, the V gene TRBV6-6, with TRBD1 as a possible D gene (6 bases). The CDR3 sequence is 14 residues long. V shed 7 bases and J shed 4 bases, with 16 bases lying between them. Germline CDR1 reads MNHNY; CDR2 reads SVGAGI (reference sequence). In DNA form, the CDR3 reads TGTGCCAGCACCCCAGGGGCCGGAATCACTGAAGCTTTCTTT. As protein: CASTPGAGITEAFF.

The CDR3 sequence: CSVGLALEFTDTQYF. As DNA, the CDR3 is TGCAGCGTTGGACTAGCCCTCGAGTTCACAGATACGCAGTATTTT. The chain is built from TRBV29-1 and TRBJ2-3; 7 bases line up with TRBD2. CDR1 and CDR2 (germline): SQVTM, ANQGSEA. V shed 4 bases, J shed 2 bases, and the junction held 9 bases outside the gene matches. The CDR3 consists of 15 residues.

J is TRBJ2-5 and V is TRBV20-1; D may match TRBD1 or TRBD2 (5 bases each). Deletions cut 1 base from V and 7 bases from J, with 19 bases between. The CDR3 length is 15 residues. The germline CDR1 and CDR2 sequences are DFQATT and SNEGSKA (reference sequence). CDR3 in amino acids: CSARAPGRSSRTQYF. Here the CDR3 DNA reads TGCAGTGCTAGAGCGCCGGGACGTAGCTCTAGGACCCAGTACTTC.

This chain uses TRBV7-9 with TRBJ2-3; D unclear. V gave up 10 bases and J gave up 0 bases, with 14 bases separating them. The length of the CDR3 is 14 residues. Germline CDR1 reads SEHNR; CDR2 reads FQNEAQ (reference sequence). CDR3 coding DNA: TGTGCCACCGCACCGGAAACTAGCACAGATACGCAGTATTTT. Translated, it gives CATAPETSTDTQYF.

This clonotype was found many times. The gene calls are TRBV6-4 and TRBJ1-5; D gene ambiguous. Germline CDR1 and CDR2: MRHNA and SNTAGT. The V and J ends lost 4 bases and 2 bases respectively, with 9 bases between them. This CDR3 spans 14 amino acids. As DNA, the CDR3 is TGTGCCAGCAGTGTCCTGGCGGGCAATCAGCCCCAGCATTTT. Residues: CASSVLAGNQPQHF.

The chain joins TRBV12-3 or TRBV12-4 to TRBJ2-6; D might be TRBD1 (6 bases). The CDR3 covers 17 residues. V lost 3 bases, J lost 0 bases, and 12 bases lay in between. The CDR3 is CASSLATGLSGANVLTF. In DNA, the CDR3 is TGTGCCAGCAGTTTGGCGACAGGACTCTCTGGGGCCAACGTCCTGACTTTC.

V usage is TRBV7-2 and J usage is TRBJ2-1, with 11 bases matching TRBD2. V shed 3 bases, J shed 8 bases, and the junction held 3 bases outside the gene matches. CDR1 and CDR2 from the germline V gene are SGHTA and FQGNSA. The CDR3 is made up of 14 amino acids. DNA for the CDR3: TGTGCCAGCAGCTTGAGACTAGCGGGGTATGAGCAGTTCTTC. This encodes CASSLRLAGYEQFF.

V usage is TRBV2 and J usage is TRBJ2-7; D is possibly TRBD1 (5 bases). Germline CDR1 reads SNHLY; CDR2 reads FYNNEI. The V end lost 7 bases, the J end lost 3 bases, and 13 bases lay between the germline ends. This CDR3 spans 13 amino acids. CDR3 bases: TGTGCCAGCAAGCAGGGCCCAATCTACGAGCAGTACTTC. Its protein is CASKQGPIYEQYF.

This clonotype was counted a few times. The V and J genes are TRBV7-6 and TRBJ1-5, with D tentatively TRBD1 (6 bases). The CDR3 length is 17 residues. From germline, CDR1 is SGHVS and CDR2 FNYEAQ. Trimming stripped 5 bases from V and 0 bases from J, with 17 bases between. The CDR3: CASSTGTLLYSNQPQHF. The CDR3 DNA follows: TGTGCCAGCAGCACCGGGACATTACTTTATAGCAATCAGCCCCAGCATTTT.

This clonotype turned up a few times. The genes are TRBV2 and TRBJ1-2; the D gene is possibly TRBD1 (6 bases). The CDR3 sequence is 14 residues long. Germline assignment: CDR1 SNHLY and CDR2 FYNNEI. Deletions cut 6 bases from V and 5 bases from J, with 16 bases between. This chain's CDR3 is CASSIMGGLYGYTF. The CDR3 nucleotides are TGTGCCAGCAGCATTATGGGGGGCCTTTATGGCTACACCTTC.

This chain connects TRBV28 to TRBJ2-7, with D possibly matching TRBD2 (6 bases). V was cut by 3 bases and J by 2 bases, with 11 bases left in between. The length of the CDR3 is 14 residues. Germline CDR1 MDHEN, CDR2 SYDVKM. In DNA, the CDR3 is TGTGCCAGCAGTTTTGCTCCGGGGGCCTACGAGCAGTACTTC. Amino acids: CASSFAPGAYEQYF.

V usage is TRBV5-6 and J usage is TRBJ2-7; D not resolved. This CDR3 is 14 amino acids long. Trimming took off 0 bases at V and 7 bases at J, with 14 bases between the two ends. CDR1 and CDR2 from the germline V gene are SGHDT and YYEEEE. In nucleotides, the CDR3 is TGTGCCAGCAGCTTGGGTGCTAGAGGCAATGAGCAGTACTTC. Amino acid sequence: CASSLGARGNEQYF.

This clonotype was recorded many times. The chain employs TRBV10-3 and TRBJ1-4; 9 positions agree with TRBD1. CDR1 and CDR2 (germline): ENHRY, SYGVKD. The trim removed 7 bases at V and 4 bases at J, leaving 4 bases unmatched. The CDR3 runs to 14 residues. CDR3 sequence: CAIKRDRDNEKLFF. The CDR3 coding sequence is TGTGCCATCAAAAGGGACAGGGATAATGAAAAACTGTTTTTT.

Turning to this clonotype: Because the CDR3's place on the DNA is in doubt, the DNA is left out and the CDR3 is given as listed by TCRdb. The V call is TRBV21-1, the J call TRBJ2-6; the listed D gene, TRBD2, was not tested against the DNA. TRBV21-1 is deemed a pseudogene. The CDR3 numbers 16 amino acids, ends counted. The CDR3 here is CASTLQVASGANVLTF.

The J gene is TRBJ2-1, the V gene TRBV7-9, with 10 positions matching TRBD1. Unmatched junction bases numbered 15, after V lost 4 bases and J lost 12 bases. CDR1 is SEHNR, CDR2 FQNEAQ, per germline (reference sequence). CDR3 length: 16 residues. The CDR3 region is CASSSSGQTGGQGQFF. The CDR3 DNA is TGTGCCAGCAGCTCCAGCGGCCAGACAGGGGGCCAGGGGCAGTTCTTC.

V usage is TRBV10-2 and J usage is TRBJ1-2; the D gene is possibly TRBD1 (5 bases). The V gene lost 2 bases and the J gene lost 4 bases, with 8 bases spanning the gap. CDR3 size: 13 residues. Per germline, CDR1 WSHSY and CDR2 SAAADI. The CDR3 region has the DNA TGCGCCAGCAGTGAGAGCCAGGGCTATGGCTACACCTTC. Protein: CASSESQGYGYTF.